This entry lists 31 T cell receptor beta chains sequenced from one sample in a study of blood T cell repertoires in COVID-19. The data were produced by immunoSEQ multiplex PCR, yet TCRdb's version contains in-frame clones alone and is incomplete. The top ten hold approximately 7.8% of the sample, which has around 190,000 clones, around 76% seen once. Sequencing was carried out using peripheral blood. The origin of the receptors is a woman in her sixties or seventies with COVID-19, enrolled during active disease.

CDR3 nucleotide sequence: TGTGCCTGGAGCGCCGGGACAGGGGGGAACACTGAAGCTTTCTTT. Translated: CAWSAGTGGNTEAFF. The chain employs TRBV30 and TRBJ1-1; TRBD1 aligns across 11 bases. Germline V CDR1 and CDR2: GTSNPN, SVGIG (reference sequence). V shed 3 bases, J shed 1 base, and the junction held 4 bases outside the gene matches. The CDR3 covers 15 residues.

The CDR3, as DNA: TGTGCCAGCGGCAGGGGGGCTTCTAATGAAAAACTGTTTTTT. Residues: CASGRGASNEKLFF. The chain combines TRBV19 with TRBJ1-4; 7 nucleotides line up with TRBD1. V was clipped by 9 bases and J by 3 bases; unmatched bases: 7. The CDR3 runs to 14 residues. Germline V gene lookup returns CDR1 LNHDA and CDR2 SQIVND (reference sequence). The entire variable domain, with the rest obtained from reference TRBV19 and TRBJ1-4, is as follows: DGGITQSPKYLFRKEGQNVTLSCEQNLNHDAMYWYRQDPGQGLRLIYYSQIVNDFQKGDIAEGYSVSREKKESFPLTVTSAQKNPTAFYLCASGRGASNEKLFFGSGTQLSVL.

This chain joins TRBV28 and TRBJ2-1, with 11 bases identical to TRBD2. The junction had 3 bases not matched to a gene; V was cut back by 4 bases and J by 4 bases. Germline values: CDR1 MDHEN, CDR2 SYDVKM. The CDR3 spans 15 residues. In DNA, the CDR3 is TGTGCCAGCAGTTCGGGGACTAGCGGATACAATGAGCAGTTCTTC. Encoded protein: CASSSGTSGYNEQFF.

The chain links TRBV9 to TRBJ2-1, with 10 bases lining up with TRBD2. The germline V gene encodes CDR1 SGDLS and CDR2 YYNGEE. The CDR3 length is 14 residues. V lost 6 bases and J lost 6; bases outside the gene matches: 6. In nucleotides, the CDR3 is TGTGCCAGCACCCCAAGCGGGAGGGCCAATGAGCAGTTCTTC. Translation gives CASTPSGRANEQFF.

V and J are TRBV7-6 and TRBJ2-5; 14 bases are a match to TRBD2. In germline, CDR1 is SGHVS, CDR2 FNYEAQ. This CDR3 comprises 16 residues. Germline trimming cut 4 bases from V and 1 base from J; bases unmatched to any gene: 2. This CDR3 reads CASSSGLAGVQETQYF. The DNA for the CDR3 is TGTGCCAGCAGCTCGGGACTAGCGGGAGTCCAAGAGACCCAGTACTTC.

The chain recombines TRBV6-2 or TRBV6-3 with TRBJ1-6; D not certain. V shed 0 bases and J shed 0 bases, with 9 bases lying between them. Germline values: CDR1 MNHEY, CDR2 SVGEGT. The CDR3 has 17 amino acids. CDR3 DNA sequence: TGTGCCAGCAGTTACTCAAGAAGGAGCTCCTATAATTCACCCCTCCACTTT. Protein sequence: CASSYSRRSSYNSPLHF.

V gene TRBV7-9 combines with J gene TRBJ1-2; no clear D. CDR3 length equals 13 residues. The V gene's germline CDR1 is SEHNR and CDR2 FQNEAQ (reference sequence). Between the trimmed V and J ends, which lost 5 bases and 8 bases, there was a span of 15 bases. The CDR3, as DNA: TGTGCCAGCAGCCCTTCCAAAGCGGAGGGCTACACCTTC. Encoded protein: CASSPSKAEGYTF.

This clone was observed a handful of times. This chain joins TRBV30 and TRBJ1-3; a possible D gene is TRBD1 (6 bases). Germline V lookup: CDR1 GTSNPN, CDR2 SVGIG (reference sequence). V was clipped by 6 bases and J by 0 bases, with 12 bases between them. The CDR3 extends over 14 amino acids. The CDR3 nucleotides read TGTGCCTGCGCAGGGGCCTCCTCTGGAAACACCATATATTTT. Encoded protein: CACAGASSGNTIYF.

The chain is built from TRBV5-1 and TRBJ2-1; D is unresolved. This CDR3 has 13 amino acids. V dropped 0 bases and J dropped 5 bases, with 6 bases sitting between them. Germline CDR1 is SGHRS and CDR2 is YFSETQ. The CDR3 DNA sequence: TGCGCCAGCAGCTTGGACTATGACAATGAGCAGTTCTTC. As protein: CASSLDYDNEQFF. Complete variable domain (other parts from reference TRBV5-1 and TRBJ2-1): KAGVTQTPRYLIKTRGQQVTLSCSPISGHRSVSWYQQTPGQGLQFLFEYFSETQRNKGNFPGRFSGRQFSNSRSEMNVSTLELGDSALYLCASSLDYDNEQFFGPGTRLTVL.

The CDR3, as DNA: TGTGCCAGTAGTATCCGGACAGGGGGCCTCACCGGGGAGCTGTTTTTT. Translated, it gives CASSIRTGGLTGELFF. The chain carries TRBV19 and TRBJ2-2, with TRBD1 matching over 11 bases. CDR1 and CDR2 from the germline V gene are LNHDA and SQIVND (reference sequence). V shed 3 bases and J 4 bases; nucleotides not matched to a gene: 4. The CDR3 consists of 16 residues.

The chain carries TRBV6-5 and TRBJ1-4; a weak D match, TRBD1 (5 bases). Trimming stripped 2 bases from V and 7 bases from J, with 17 bases between. Per germline, CDR1 MNHEY and CDR2 SVGAGI. The CDR3 runs to 16 residues. The CDR3 DNA follows: TGTGCCAGCAGTTACGAACCCGGGGGGTGGGGTGAAAAACTGTTTTTT. Translation gives CASSYEPGGWGEKLFF.

The chain links TRBV6-5 to TRBJ2-3; 8 bases fit TRBD2. Per the germline V gene, CDR1 is MNHEY and CDR2 is SVGAGI. Losses at the gene ends were 6 bases for V and 4 bases for J; bases not matched to a gene: 6. The CDR3 consists of 14 residues. Here the CDR3 DNA reads TGTGCCAGCAGACGGGAGGGCCTTGCAGATACGCAGTATTTT. Protein product: CASRREGLADTQYF.

Concerning this clone: Other nucleotide sequences in the sample specify the same CDR3. V usage is TRBV5-1 and J usage is TRBJ2-1; 7 nucleotides align to TRBD1. The V gene end was trimmed by 3 bases and the J gene end by 3 bases; junction bases not matched to a gene: 6. The CDR3 totals 15 residues. Germline V CDR1 and CDR2: SGHRS, YFSETQ. CDR3 bases: TGCGCCAGCAGCTCTTCCGGGACAGACTACAATGAGCAGTTCTTC. This translates into CASSSSGTDYNEQFF.

The chain links TRBV28 to TRBJ1-2; a weak D match, TRBD1 (5 bases). The CDR3 contains 14 residues. The V and J ends lost 3 bases and 4 bases respectively, with 12 bases between them. Germline V CDR1 and CDR2: MDHEN, SYDVKM. The DNA of the CDR3 is TGTGCCAGCAGTTTCAGGGTTGGTGGCTATGGCTACACCTTC. Encoded protein: CASSFRVGGYGYTF.

This chain joins TRBV5-3 and TRBJ2-2; D call uncertain. TRBV5-3 is placed among ORFs of uncertain function. CDR3 length equals 16 residues. V lost 0 bases, J lost 0 bases, and 9 bases lay in between. CDR3 residues: CARSLVWRTNTGELFF. In nucleotides, the CDR3 is TGTGCCAGAAGCTTGGTTTGGCGGACGAACACCGGGGAGCTGTTTTTT.

This chain uses TRBV15 with TRBJ1-5; the D gene is possibly TRBD1 (6 bases). CDR1 and CDR2 from the germline V gene are LNHNV and YYDKDF (reference sequence). V was pared by 8 bases and J by 0 bases, with 14 bases between. The length of the CDR3 is 15 residues. Here the CDR3 DNA reads TGTGCCACCGAGGGGGTAAGGGCTAGCAATCAGCCCCAGCATTTT. Amino acids: CATEGVRASNQPQHF.

Points on this clone: Other DNA sequences in the same sample also yield this CDR3. The chain is built from TRBV29-1 and TRBJ1-2; TRBD1 matches 8 bases. Germline values: CDR1 SQVTM, CDR2 ANQGSEA. This CDR3 spans 12 amino acids. Trimming at V came to 7 bases and at J to 3 bases, leaving 4 bases not matched to a gene. CDR3 nucleotides: TGCAGCGCTGGACAGGGAGACTATGGCTACACCTTC. This encodes CSAGQGDYGYTF.

This chain connects TRBV4-1 to TRBJ2-3; D is perhaps TRBD2 (7 bases). Deletions cut 1 base from V and 7 bases from J, with 18 bases between. Germline V CDR1 and CDR2: MGHRA, YSYEKL. This CDR3 comprises 16 residues. CDR3 sequence reads: CASSQAGAGDLHTQYF. As DNA, the CDR3 is TGCGCCAGCAGCCAAGCGGGGGCGGGGGACCTTCATACGCAGTATTTT.

This clone has just a few counts. The chain couples TRBV6-1 to TRBJ2-3, with 10 bases matching TRBD2. This CDR3 comprises 16 residues. With V trimmed by 2 bases and J by 1 base, 3 bases remained unmatched. The germline V gene encodes CDR1 MNHNS and CDR2 SASEGT. CDR3 loop: CASSELAGGRTDTQYF. The CDR3 DNA reads as TGTGCCAGCAGTGAATTAGCGGGAGGACGCACAGATACGCAGTATTTT.

This clone turned up a few times. The chain links TRBV6-6 to TRBJ2-7, with a weak D call TRBD1 (5 bases). V was cut by 2 bases and J by 6 bases, with 8 bases left in between. The CDR3 runs 12 residues. Germline V gene sequence: CDR1 MNHNY, CDR2 SVGAGI (reference sequence). DNA for the CDR3: TGTGCCAGCAGTTACGCAGGGCCCGAGCAGTACGTC. Its protein product is CASSYAGPEQYV.

V usage is TRBV21-1 and J usage is TRBJ2-7; the D call in the table, TRBD1, was not verified against the DNA. TRBV21-1 is a pseudogene segment. The CDR3 extends over 14 amino acids. The CDR3 DNA is TGTGCCAGCAGCTACGACAGGGTCTCCTACGAGCAGTACGTC. Protein sequence: CASSYDRVSYEQYV.

This chain connects TRBV10-1 to TRBJ2-1; 11 bases are shared with TRBD2. The CDR3 is 15 residues long. Germline CDR1 and CDR2: WNHNN and SYGVQD (reference sequence). Germline trimming cut 2 bases from V and 10 bases from J; bases unmatched to any gene: 7. The CDR3 nucleotides read TGCGCCAGCAGTGAGGCTAGCGGGGGGTTTAGGGAGCAGTTCTTC. Its protein is CASSEASGGFREQFF.

V is TRBV2 and J is TRBJ2-2, with 8 nucleotides matching TRBD2. This CDR3 contains 19 residues. The V gene's germline CDR1 is SNHLY and CDR2 FYNNEI. Trimming cost V 5 bases and J 4 bases; bases outside gene matches: 18. CDR3 nucleotide sequence: TGTGCCAGCAGTCCAAGCGGGGGCAGGGGCCGACCAAGCACCGGGGAGCTGTTTTTT. Amino acid sequence: CASSPSGGRGRPSTGELFF.

The chain employs TRBV4-1 and TRBJ1-2; possible D gene TRBD1, 6 bases. The CDR3 is 13 residues long. V was cut by 4 bases and J by 5 bases, with 11 bases left in between. Germline V lookup: CDR1 MGHRA, CDR2 YSYEKL. DNA of the CDR3: TGCGCCAGCAGCCCCAACAGGGTGTATGGCTACACCTTC. Translation: CASSPNRVYGYTF.

The CDR3 DNA reads as TGTGCCAGCTCACCACAAACAGGGGGGAGAAATGAAAAACTGTTTTTT. This gives the protein CASSPQTGGRNEKLFF. The chain uses TRBV18 and TRBJ1-4; 8 bases line up with TRBD1. This CDR3 has 16 amino acids. V was clipped by 1 base and J by 5 bases; unmatched bases: 6. Per germline, CDR1 KGHSH and CDR2 LQKENI. The variable domain in full, completed from reference TRBV18 and TRBJ1-4, reads NAGVMQNPRHLVRRRGQEARLRCSPMKGHSHVYWYRQLPEEGLKFMVYLQKENIIDESGMPKERFSAEFPKEGPSILRIQQVVRGDSAAYFCASSPQTGGRNEKLFFGSGTQLSVL.

V is TRBV11-3 and J is TRBJ2-6; 8 bases align to TRBD2. The CDR3 consists of 20 residues. After removal of 4 bases from V and 0 bases from J, the junction contained 14 bases not matched to a gene. The germline V gene has CDR1 SGHNT and CDR2 YENEEA. DNA of the CDR3: TGTGCCAGCAGCTACTATCGAGTAGCGGGATTTGACTCTGGGGCCAACGTCCTGACTTTC. It translates to CASSYYRVAGFDSGANVLTF. Drawing the rest from reference TRBV11-3 and TRBJ2-6, the complete variable domain is EAGVVQSPRYKIIEKKQPVAFWCNPISGHNTLYWYLQNLGQGPELLIRYENEEAVDDSQLPKDRFSAERLKGVDSTLKIQPAELGDSAVYLCASSYYRVAGFDSGANVLTFGAGSRLTVL.

The gene calls are TRBV5-1 and TRBJ1-2, with D possibly matching TRBD1 (6 bases). The CDR3 contains 16 residues. Germline V gives CDR1 SGHRS, CDR2 YFSETQ. The germline V and J ends were trimmed by 2 bases and 0 bases, with 14 bases remaining between them. The CDR3 region is CASSFFGQPSNYGYTF. In nucleotides, the CDR3 is TGCGCCAGCAGCTTCTTCGGACAGCCCTCTAACTATGGCTACACCTTC.

CDR3 in amino acids: CASSLGKRGEAFF. The CDR3 DNA is TGTGCCAGCAGCTTAGGGAAGCGGGGTGAAGCTTTCTTT. The rearrangement links TRBV7-9 to TRBJ1-1; D unresolved. Trimming cost V 1 base and J 7 bases, with 10 bases left between them. This CDR3 region has 13 residues. Germline assignment: CDR1 SEHNR and CDR2 FQNEAQ (reference sequence).

This clone appeared a single time. This sequence joins TRBV5-1 and TRBJ2-1, with 8 nucleotides matching TRBD2. Germline-derived CDR1 and CDR2 are SGHRS and YFSETQ. The CDR3 extends over 16 amino acids. Trimming cost V 0 bases and J 3 bases; bases outside gene matches: 5. The CDR3 nucleotides read TGCGCCAGCAGCTTGGAAGGCGGGGGGCTCTACAATGAGCAGTTCTTC. The encoded protein is CASSLEGGGLYNEQFF.

This clone was recorded only once. The rearrangement joins TRBV6-5 to TRBJ1-1, with a tentative D call TRBD1 (5 bases). The V end was cut by 5 bases, the J end by 1 base, with 8 bases between. The CDR3 totals 13 residues. The germline CDR1 and CDR2 sequences are MNHEY and SVGAGI. In nucleotides, the CDR3 is TGTGCCAGCAGTCTCGACAGGAACACTGAAGCTTTCTTT. Encoded protein: CASSLDRNTEAFF.

The chain recombines TRBV30 with TRBJ1-6; D unclear. CDR1 and CDR2 from the germline V gene are GTSNPN and SVGIG (reference sequence). V was shortened by 3 bases and J by 9 bases, with 21 bases between the two germline ends. The CDR3 contains 16 residues. CDR3 sequence: CAWSPGGFGPRSPLHF. DNA of the CDR3: TGTGCCTGGAGCCCCGGAGGGTTTGGGCCCCGTTCACCCCTCCACTTT.